The clone carrying this T cell receptor (beta chain) was counted between two and nine times. The target antigen is unknown. This specimen belongs to a study of post-analysis software for immune sequencing data. Unique molecular identifiers tagged the TCR beta cDNA libraries. Via MiXCR, TCRdb re-called the PCR reads, giving one row per CDR3 protein. The sample holds around 440,000 distinct CDR3 sequences, 45% seen once. General study points: People with multiple sclerosis had a significantly lower normalized Chao1 diversity than controls did.

The TCR was taken from a girl between 10 and 17 years old with multiple sclerosis. Material for sequencing was blood.

The CDR3 protein is CASSLAPALRDTQYF. CDR3 nucleotides: TGTGCCAGCAGTTTAGCTCCGGCTCTTAGAGATACGCAGTATTTT. The chain uses TRBV12-3 or TRBV12-4 and TRBJ2-3; no firm D call. This CDR3 is built from 15 residues. V was pared by 0 bases and J by 5 bases, with 12 bases between.